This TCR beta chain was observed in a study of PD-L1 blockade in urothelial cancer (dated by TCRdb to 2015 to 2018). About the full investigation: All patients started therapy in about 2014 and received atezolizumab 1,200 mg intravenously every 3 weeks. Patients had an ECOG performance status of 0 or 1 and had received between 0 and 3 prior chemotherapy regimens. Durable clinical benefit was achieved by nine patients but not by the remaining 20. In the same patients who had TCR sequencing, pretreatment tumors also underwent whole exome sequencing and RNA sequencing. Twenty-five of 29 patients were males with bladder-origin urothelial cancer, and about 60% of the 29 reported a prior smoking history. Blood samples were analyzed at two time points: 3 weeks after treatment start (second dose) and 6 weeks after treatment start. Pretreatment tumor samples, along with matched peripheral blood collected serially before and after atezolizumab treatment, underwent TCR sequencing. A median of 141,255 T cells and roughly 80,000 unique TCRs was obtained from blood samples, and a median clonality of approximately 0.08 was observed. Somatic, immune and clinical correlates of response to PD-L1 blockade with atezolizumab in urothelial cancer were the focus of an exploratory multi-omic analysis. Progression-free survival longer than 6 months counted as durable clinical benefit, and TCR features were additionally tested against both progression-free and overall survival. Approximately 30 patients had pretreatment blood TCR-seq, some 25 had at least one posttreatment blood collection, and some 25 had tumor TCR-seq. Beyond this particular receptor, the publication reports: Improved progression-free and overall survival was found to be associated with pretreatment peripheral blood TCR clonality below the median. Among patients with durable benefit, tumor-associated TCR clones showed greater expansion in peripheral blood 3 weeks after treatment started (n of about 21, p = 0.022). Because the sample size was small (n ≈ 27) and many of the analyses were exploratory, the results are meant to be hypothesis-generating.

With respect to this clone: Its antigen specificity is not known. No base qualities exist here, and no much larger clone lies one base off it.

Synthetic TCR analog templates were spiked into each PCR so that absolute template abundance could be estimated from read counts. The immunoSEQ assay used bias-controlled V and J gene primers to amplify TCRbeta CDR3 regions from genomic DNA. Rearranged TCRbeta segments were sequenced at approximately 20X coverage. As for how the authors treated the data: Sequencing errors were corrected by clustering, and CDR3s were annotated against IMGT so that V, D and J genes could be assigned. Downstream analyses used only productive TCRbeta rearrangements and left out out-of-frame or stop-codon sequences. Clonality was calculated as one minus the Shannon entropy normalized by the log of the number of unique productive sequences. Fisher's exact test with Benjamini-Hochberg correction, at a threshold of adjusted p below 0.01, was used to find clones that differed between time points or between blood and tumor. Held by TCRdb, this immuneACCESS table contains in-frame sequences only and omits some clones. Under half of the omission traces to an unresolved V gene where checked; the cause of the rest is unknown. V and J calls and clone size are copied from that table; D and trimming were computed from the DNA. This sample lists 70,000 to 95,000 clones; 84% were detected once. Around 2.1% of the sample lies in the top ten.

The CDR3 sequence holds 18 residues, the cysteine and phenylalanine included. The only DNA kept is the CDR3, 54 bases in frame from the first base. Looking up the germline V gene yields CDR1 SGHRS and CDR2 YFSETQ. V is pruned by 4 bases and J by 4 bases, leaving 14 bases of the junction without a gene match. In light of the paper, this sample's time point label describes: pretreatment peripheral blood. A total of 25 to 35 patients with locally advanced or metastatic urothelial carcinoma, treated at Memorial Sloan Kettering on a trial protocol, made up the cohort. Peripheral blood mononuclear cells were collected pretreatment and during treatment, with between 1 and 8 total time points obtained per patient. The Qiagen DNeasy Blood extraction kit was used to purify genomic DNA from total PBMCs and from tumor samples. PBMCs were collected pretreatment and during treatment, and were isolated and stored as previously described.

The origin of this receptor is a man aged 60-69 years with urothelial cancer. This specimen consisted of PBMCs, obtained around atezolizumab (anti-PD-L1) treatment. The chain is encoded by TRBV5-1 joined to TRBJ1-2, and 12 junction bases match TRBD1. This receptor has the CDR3 CASSRTGQGAPQGYGYTF. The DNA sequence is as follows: TGCGCCAGCAGCCGGACGGGACAGGGGGCCCCCCAGGGCTATGGCTACACCTTC. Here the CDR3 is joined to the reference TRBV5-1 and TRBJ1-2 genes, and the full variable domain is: KAGVTQTPRYLIKTRGQQVTLSCSPISGHRSVSWYQQTPGQGLQFLFEYFSETQRNKGNFPGRFSGRQFSNSRSEMNVSTLELGDSALYLCASSRTGQGAPQGYGYTFGSGTRLTVV.